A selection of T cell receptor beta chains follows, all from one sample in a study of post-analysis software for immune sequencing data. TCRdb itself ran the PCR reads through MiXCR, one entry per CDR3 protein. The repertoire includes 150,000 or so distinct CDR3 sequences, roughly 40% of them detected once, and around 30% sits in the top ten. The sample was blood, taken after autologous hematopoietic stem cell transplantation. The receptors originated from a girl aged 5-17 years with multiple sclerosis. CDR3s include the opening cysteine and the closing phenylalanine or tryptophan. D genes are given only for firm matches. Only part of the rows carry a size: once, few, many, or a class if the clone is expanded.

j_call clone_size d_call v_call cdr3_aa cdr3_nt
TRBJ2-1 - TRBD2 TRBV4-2 CASSPLGLAGVNEQFF TGTGCCAGCAGCCCCCTCGGACTAGCGGGAGTCAATGAGCAGTTCTTC
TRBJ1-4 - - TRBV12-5 CASGSGLNEKLFF TGTGCTAGTGGTAGTGGACTTAATGAAAAACTGTTTTTT
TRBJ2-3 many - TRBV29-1 CSVETRYGSDTQYF TGCAGCGTTGAAACAAGGTACGGATCAGATACGCAGTATTTT
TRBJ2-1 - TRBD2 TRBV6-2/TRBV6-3 CASRMWRETPYNEQFF TGTGCCAGCAGAATGTGGCGGGAGACTCCCTACAATGAGCAGTTCTTC
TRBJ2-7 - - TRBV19 CASSIQGASYEQYF TGTGCCAGTAGTATTCAGGGCGCCTCCTACGAGCAGTACTTC
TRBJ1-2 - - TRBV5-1 CASSSEETGYGYTF TGCGCCAGCAGCTCGGAAGAAACCGGCTATGGCTACACCTTC
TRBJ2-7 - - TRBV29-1 CSVESSGVYNEQYF TGCAGCGTTGAGTCTAGTGGGGTCTACAATGAGCAGTACTTC
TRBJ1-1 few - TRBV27 CASSLAQYTEAFF TGTGCCAGCAGTTTAGCACAGTACACTGAAGCTTTCTTT
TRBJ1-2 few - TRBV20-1 CSARAVPLAGYTF TGCAGTGCTAGAGCGGTCCCTCTGGCTGGCTACACCTTC
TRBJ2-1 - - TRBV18 CASSPLPTSLANEQFF TGTGCCAGCTCACCACTCCCTACTAGCCTCGCCAATGAGCAGTTCTTC
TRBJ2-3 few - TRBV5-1 CASSLERVIGDTQYF TGCGCCAGCAGCTTGGAAAGGGTCATAGGAGATACGCAGTATTTT
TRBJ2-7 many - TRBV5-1 CASSPKDGYEQYF TGCGCCAGCAGCCCAAAGGACGGCTACGAGCAGTACTTC
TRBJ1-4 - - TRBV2 CASSEWTLGEKLFF TGTGCCAGCAGTGAATGGACGCTCGGGGAAAAACTGTTTTTT
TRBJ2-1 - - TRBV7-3 CASSLIGSSYNEQFF TGTGCCAGCAGCTTAATTGGGAGCTCCTACAATGAGCAGTTCTTC
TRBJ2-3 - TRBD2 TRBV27 CASSKTSGGPHTQYF TGTGCCAGCAGTAAAACTAGCGGGGGGCCCCATACGCAGTATTTT
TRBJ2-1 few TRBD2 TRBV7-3 CASSPSGFSYNEQFF TGTGCCAGCAGCCCTAGCGGATTCTCCTACAATGAGCAGTTCTTC
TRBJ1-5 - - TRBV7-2 CASSASNSNQPQHF TGTGCCAGCAGCGCTAGTAATAGCAATCAGCCCCAGCATTTT
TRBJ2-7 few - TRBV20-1 CSARLANIYEQYF TGCAGTGCTCGGCTAGCGAATATCTACGAGCAGTACTTC
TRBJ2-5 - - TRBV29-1 CSVDQADAQETQYF TGCAGCGTTGACCAGGCGGACGCCCAAGAGACCCAGTACTTC
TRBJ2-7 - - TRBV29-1 CSVVGLGVGYEQYF TGCAGCGTTGTAGGGCTCGGGGTCGGTTACGAGCAGTACTTC
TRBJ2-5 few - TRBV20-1 CSASQREWETQYF TGCAGTGCTAGTCAACGGGAGTGGGAGACCCAGTACTTC
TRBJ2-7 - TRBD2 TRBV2 CASSPGSGNRAEQYF TGTGCCAGCTCCCCGGGCAGCGGGAACCGGGCCGAGCAGTACTTC
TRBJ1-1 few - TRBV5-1 CASSWGAPNTEAFF TGCGCCAGCAGCTGGGGGGCGCCGAACACTGAAGCTTTCTTT
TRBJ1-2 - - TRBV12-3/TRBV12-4 CASSFTRGHNYGYTF TGTGCCAGCAGTTTTACCCGGGGGCATAACTATGGCTACACCTTC
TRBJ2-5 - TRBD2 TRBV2 CASRAGTSGSKETQYF TGTGCCAGCAGGGCCGGGACTAGCGGGAGTAAGGAGACCCAGTACTTC
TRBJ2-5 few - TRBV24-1 CATEDRRGKYF TGTGCCACCGAGGACAGGCGCGGGAAGTACTTC
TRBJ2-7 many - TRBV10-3 CAISTGLQLEEQYF TGTGCCATCAGTACGGGACTCCAACTCGAAGAGCAGTACTTC
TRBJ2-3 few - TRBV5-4 CASSLRRDHTDTQYF TGTGCCAGCAGCTTGCGGCGGGATCACACAGATACGCAGTATTTT
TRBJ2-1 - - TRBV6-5 CASSPGIEQFF TGTGCCAGCAGCCCGGGAATTGAGCAGTTCTTC
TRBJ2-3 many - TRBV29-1 CSVAVSTDTQYF TGCAGCGTTGCCGTGAGCACAGATACGCAGTATTTT
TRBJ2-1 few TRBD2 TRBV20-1 CSARDTSGVKLSNEQFF TGCAGTGCTAGAGATACTAGCGGGGTAAAATTGAGCAATGAGCAGTTCTTC